This TCR beta chain was identified during a study of Tregs in tolerant kidney transplant recipients (dated by TCRdb to the late 2010s). Study-level background: Before combined kidney and bone marrow transplantation, this study identified donor-specific regulatory T cells using TCRbeta sequencing and then followed those same cells after transplant. In a few healthy controls, several methods of expanding Tregs specific for an allogeneic donor were compared by TCRbeta repertoire sequencing. The research as a whole found: Because the study included only a small number of patients, the results must be confirmed in larger populations and under other immunosuppression protocols. Expanding Tregs with activated donor B cells appeared to identify the most biologically relevant and donor-specific TCRbeta repertoire. Biological reproducibility was not directly addressed, though technical replication error appeared minimal.

For this clone: What this receptor recognizes is not known. No base qualities exist here, and no much larger clone lies one base off it.

CDR1 and CDR2, looked up from the germline V gene (reference sequence), are MNHNY and SVGAGI. The germline V end is reduced by 7 bases and the J end by 8 bases; junction bases left unmatched: 15. Including the terminal cysteine and phenylalanine, the CDR3 comprises 15 residues. Only the CDR3 part of the read is kept: 45 bases, read in frame from the first base. For TCRbeta CDR3 sequencing, genomic DNA from the sorted cells was extracted using the QIAGEN DNeasy Blood and Tissue Kit. Through immunoSEQ, high-throughput TCRbeta CDR3 sequencing was done commercially, including PCR amplification with internal controls and bias correction. As for the original processing: A unique productive TCRbeta sequence was defined by the CDR3 nucleotide sequence when primers matched, and otherwise by the CDR3 amino acid sequence together with the Vbeta and Jbeta genes. To correct for sorting error, sequences found in more than one sorted population at a frequency ratio of 2:1 or less were discarded, and the remaining shared sequences were assigned to the population with the higher frequency. A sequence counted as donor-reactive if, in CFSE-low cells, the sequence had a frequency of at least 0.01% and was expanded at least 5-fold compared with unstimulated cells. Jensen-Shannon divergence, calculated on the top 100 TCRbeta sequences ranked by frequency, was used to quantify repertoire divergence. When a sample had multiple sequencing runs, each run was corrected for sorting error separately and the runs were then pooled. The immuneACCESS repertoire file appears here via TCRdb, limited to in-frame rearrangements. These files lack a portion of the clones; in checked studies, under half of the deficit traces to unresolved V genes, and the cause of the others is not known. V and J calls and clone size are those listed in that table; D and trimming were worked out from the DNA. The sample has some 68,000 clones on record, less than 90% of them singletons. The ten biggest clones cover roughly 4.5% of the sample.

Thawed PBMCs were FACS-sorted into unstimulated Tregs (CD4+CD25+CD127-), CD4+ non-Tregs (CD4+CD25-), CD4 cells and CD8 cells. Blood from healthy controls was obtained either as purchased buffy coats or from healthy volunteers. Healthy control blood was processed to PBMCs with a Ficoll density gradient and then cryopreserved, whereas patient PBMCs were collected both before and after transplant. The V gene is TRBV6-6 and the J gene is TRBJ1-2; the junction holds 8 bases that match TRBD1. This sequence was found in a human donor in good health. The source material was CD4+ T cells from blood. The DNA reads as follows: TGTGCCAGCATGAGTTCGCAGGGGGCGAGGAGGGGCTACACCTTC. It codes for CASMSSQGARRGYTF.